A single sample is the source of the 18 T cell receptor beta chains below, sequenced in a study of tumor and adjacent non-tumor tissue in lung cancer (dated by TCRdb to 2017 to 2018). RNA was isolated from bulk unsorted tissue, and RNA quality was assessed with a NanoDrop ND-1000 and an Agilent 2100. For the normal lung samples, distant non-tumor tissue was collected more than 3 cm away from the tumor edge. Receptors were amplified or captured by multiplex PCR. These reads were obtained on an Illumina HiSeq 2500. TCRbeta libraries were constructed through three rounds of nested PCR with primers (Table S4) according to protocols adapted from ARM-PCR. In-frame beta chains were kept once TCRdb had trimmed the public reads at Q25 with fastp and called clones with MiXCR. Duplicate CDR3 protein sequences are folded into a single record with the most common DNA and genes. The sample records about 110,000 distinct CDR3 sequences, 50% to 70% of which are singletons. The ten biggest clones cover around 17% of the sample.

Material for sequencing was distant non-tumor lung tissue. The receptor source for this set is a man in his sixties with non-small cell lung cancer.

In the case of this clonotype: Since a much larger clone is just one base distant, this may be a read error. The chain links TRBV5-6 to TRBJ2-3, with 10 bases aligning to TRBD2. Germline loops: CDR1 SGHDT, CDR2 YYEEEE. The CDR3 consists of 18 residues. The CDR3 nucleotides read TGTGCCAGCACCTTGGTGGGACTAGCGACCGCTGGCACAGATACGCAGTATTTT. Encoded protein: CASTLVGLATAGTDTQYF.

There are a few counts of this clonotype. A much bigger clone sits one base away, suggesting this may be a read error. In DNA form, the CDR3 reads TGCGCCAACAGCCAAGATGGGCGGGTTTATACGGATGAGCAGTTCTTC. Its protein is CANSQDGRVYTDEQFF. The V and J genes are TRBV4-1 and TRBJ2-1, with D possibly being TRBD2 (5 bases). The CDR3 covers 16 residues. From germline, CDR1 is MGHRA and CDR2 YSYEKL.

Turning to this clonotype: The junction departs from the called germline gene at one end, perhaps through a read error. This chain links TRBV4-3 with TRBJ2-1; D call uncertain. The CDR3 runs 10 residues. Per germline, CDR1 LGHNA and CDR2 YSLEER. The CDR3 DNA is TGCGCCAGCAGCTGCAATAAGCAATTCTTC. Amino acid sequence: CASSCNKQFF.

A few counts support this clonotype. The rearrangement joins TRBV11-3 to TRBJ2-7, with 9 nucleotides matching TRBD1. Per the germline V gene, CDR1 is SGHNT and CDR2 is YENEEA. CDR3 length: 18 amino acids. With 6 bases clipped from V and 3 bases from J, the junction kept 18 bases outside the gene matches. CDR3 DNA sequence: TGTGCCAGCAGGTCGACACAGGGGGCATCGGATACGGACTACGAGCAGTACTTC. Translated, it gives CASRSTQGASDTDYEQYF.

Note on this clonotype: A read error may account for a junction end that differs from germline. The chain couples TRBV6-6 to TRBJ1-5; TRBD1 might be the D (6 bases). The CDR3 contains 18 residues. Germline V CDR1 and CDR2: MNHNY, SVGAGI (reference sequence). CDR3 coding DNA: TGTGCAAGCAGTTATGACAGGTTGGAGGGACGGGGCAATCAGCCCCAGCGTTTT. Protein product: CASSYDRLEGRGNQPQRF.

Points on this clonotype: This could be a read error, since a much larger clone is one nucleotide away. V and J are TRBV5-4 and TRBJ1-2; TRBD1 is a possible D gene (6 bases). In germline, CDR1 is SGHNT, CDR2 YYREEE (reference sequence). Trimming pared 2 bases from V and 8 bases from J, leaving 16 bases between. The CDR3 totals 14 residues. CDR3 nucleotides: TGTGCCAGCAGCTTCCGACAGGTCGGGGGAGGCTACACCTTC. Translating it yields CASSFRQVGGGYTF.

This clonotype was found a few times. This may come from a read error, since a much larger clone is one base off. The chain joins TRBV20-1 to TRBJ2-4; D possibly corresponds to TRBD2 (5 bases). The CDR3 contains 15 residues. From germline, CDR1 is DFQATT and CDR2 SNEGSKA (reference sequence). The V and J ends lost 1 base and 0 bases respectively, with 10 bases between them. The CDR3 nucleotides are TGCAGTGCTAGAGTCGAGGGCCGAGCCAAAAACATTCAGTACTTC. Its translation: CSARVEGRAKNIQYF.

This clonotype was picked up one time. The CDR3: CASSGQVAGELFF. Written as DNA, the CDR3 is TGTGCCAGCAGCGGACAGGTGGCCGGGGAGCTGTTTTTT. J is TRBJ2-2 and V is TRBV7-2, with TRBD1 matching 7 bases. CDR1 SGHTA and CDR2 FQGNSA come from the germline V gene. The CDR3 is 13 residues long. The V gene end was trimmed by 5 bases and the J gene end by 6 bases; junction bases not matched to a gene: 3.

In its sample, this clonotype was seen a few times. The chain couples TRBV19 to TRBJ2-1; 10 nucleotides line up with TRBD2. Germline V gene data show CDR1 as LNHDA and CDR2 as SQIVND (reference sequence). V was clipped by 6 bases and J by 0 bases; unmatched bases: 2. The CDR3 spans 15 residues. CDR3 coding DNA: TGTGCCAGTAGCGTAGCGGGGGGCTCCTACAATGAGCAGTTCTTC. Encoded protein: CASSVAGGSYNEQFF. Drawing the rest from reference TRBV19 and TRBJ2-1, the complete variable domain is DGGITQSPKYLFRKEGQNVTLSCEQNLNHDAMYWYRQDPGQGLRLIYYSQIVNDFQKGDIAEGYSVSREKKESFPLTVTSAQKNPTAFYLCASSVAGGSYNEQFFGPGTRLTVL.

This clonotype was detected only a few times. This sequence may be a read error, since a much larger clone differs from it by one base. The conserved phenylalanine or tryptophan is not found at the CDR3 terminus, so this likely reflects a read error. The V and J genes are TRBV29-1 and TRBJ1-1; 7 bases are a match to TRBD1. The trim removed 8 bases at V and 4 bases at J, leaving 7 bases unmatched. The CDR3 extends over 12 amino acids. The germline V gene encodes CDR1 SQVTM and CDR2 ANQGSEA. The CDR3 DNA is TGCAGCTTAATACAGGGGTTCACTGAAGCTTTCTGT. This translates into CSLIQGFTEAFC.

In this sample, this clonotype turned up many times. The J gene is TRBJ2-3, the V gene TRBV6-1; 15 nucleotides line up with TRBD2. CDR1 and CDR2 from the germline V gene are MNHNS and SASEGT. The length of the CDR3 is 18 residues. V gave up 5 bases and J gave up 1 base; unmatched junction bases: 7. The CDR3, as DNA: TGTGCCAGCAGTCCTCGGACTAGCGGGGGGGCCGGCACAGATACGCAGTATTTT. Residues: CASSPRTSGGAGTDTQYF.

For this clonotype: Because the CDR3 is missing its conserved closing phenylalanine or tryptophan, this is likely a read error. The DNA for the CDR3 is TGTACCAGTAGTTTAGTAGTAGCGGGGACCCAGGGGCAGTTCTAC. Protein product: CTSSLVVAGTQGQFY. The chain joins TRBV12-3 or TRBV12-4 to TRBJ2-1, with 8 bases identical to TRBD2. The CDR3 has 15 amino acids.

For this clonotype: This may arise from a read error, as a much more abundant clone is one base away. The chain recombines TRBV10-3 with TRBJ2-5; D uncertain. From germline, CDR1 is ENHRY and CDR2 SYGVKD. The CDR3 extends over 14 amino acids. Trimming took 1 base from V and 1 from J, leaving 7 bases between them. The CDR3 sequence is CAISELVLQETQYF. In DNA form, the CDR3 reads TGTGCCATCAGTGAGTTGGTTCTCCAAGAGACCCAGTACTTC.

As to this clonotype: The junction departs from the called germline gene at one end, perhaps through a read error. The gene calls are TRBV6-1 and TRBJ1-6, with 8 nucleotides matching TRBD1. This CDR3 is 13 amino acids long. Per the germline V gene, CDR1 is MNHNS and CDR2 is SASEGT. CDR3 bases: TGTACCAGCATCGACAGGGGAAATTCACTCCTCCACTTT. Translated, it gives CTSIDRGNSLLHF.

Worth noting for this clonotype: One junction end does not reproduce the germline sequence, and a read error may be involved. The chain couples TRBV11-2 to TRBJ2-7; D not resolved. Per germline, CDR1 SGHAT and CDR2 FQNNGV. This CDR3 is 13 amino acids long. The CDR3 region is CASSLRWLGEQRF. CDR3 DNA sequence: TGTGCCAGCAGCCTACGGTGGCTCGGCGAGCAGCGCTTC.

This clonotype appeared a single time. It may be a read error: a sequence one base away is much more abundant. The J gene is TRBJ2-3, the V gene TRBV5-1; D is undetermined. The V gene lost 5 bases and the J gene lost 3 bases, with 13 bases spanning the gap. This CDR3 is 14 amino acids long. CDR1 SGHRS and CDR2 YFSETQ come from the germline V gene. CDR3 sequence reads: CASSESGLTDTQYF. The CDR3, as DNA: TGCGCCAGCAGTGAAAGTGGCCTAACAGATACGCAGTATTTT.

On this clonotype: A much bigger clone sits one base away, suggesting this may be a read error. The V call is TRBV28, the J call TRBJ1-5; D is unclear. This CDR3 is built from 12 residues. Looked up from germline, CDR1 is MDHEN and CDR2 is SYDVKM. The DNA of the CDR3 is TGTGCCAGCAGTAAGAGCAATCAGTCCCAGCATTTT. Amino acid sequence: CASSKSNQSQHF.

Regarding this clonotype: This may be a read error, as it is one base from a much larger clone. This rearrangement joins TRBV5-4 to TRBJ2-1; D is unresolved. V lost 7 bases and J lost 1, with 6 bases in between. Germline CDR1 is SGHNT and CDR2 is YYREEE (reference sequence). There are 12 residues in the CDR3. The CDR3 spells CASSRSYNEQFF. The CDR3 DNA reads as TGTGCCAGCTCTAGGTCCTACAATGAGCAGTTCTTC.